These 16 T cell receptor beta chains came from one sample sequenced in a study of blood T cell repertoires in COVID-19. TCRdb's copy holds only in-frame clones and misses some; the assay was immunoSEQ multiplex PCR. The repertoire has 350,000 or so clones, about nine tenths of them found once; the top ten carry approximately 4.1%. The sequenced material came from peripheral blood. The receptors were sampled from a woman aged 60-75 years with COVID-19, enrolled during active disease.

This clone was counted a single time. The chain employs TRBV7-9 and TRBJ2-3; TRBD2 aligns across 10 bases. The CDR3 runs 17 residues. The J segment lost 0 bases and the V segment lost 5 bases, leaving 8 bases of the junction unmatched. From germline, CDR1 is SEHNR and CDR2 FQNEAQ (reference sequence). CDR3 loop: CASSGQGAGGSTDTQYF. The CDR3 DNA sequence: TGTGCCAGCAGCGGCCAAGGAGCGGGGGGGAGCACAGATACGCAGTATTTT.

This chain links TRBV7-2 with TRBJ1-1; TRBD1 agrees at 11 bases. This CDR3 has 16 amino acids. Germline V gene sequence: CDR1 SGHTA, CDR2 FQGNSA. V gave up 1 base and J gave up 7 bases; unmatched junction bases: 8. The CDR3 DNA is TGTGCCAGCAGCTTAGTGCAGGGACAGGGGGGATTTGAAGCTTTCTTT. Translation: CASSLVQGQGGFEAFF. The full variable domain, in which reference TRBV7-2 and TRBJ1-1 provide the parts outside the CDR3, is GAGVSQSPSNKVTEKGKDVELRCDPISGHTALYWYRQSLGQGLEFLIYFQGNSAPDKSGLPSDRFSAERTGGSVSTLTIQRTQQEDSAVYLCASSLVQGQGGFEAFFGQGTRLTVV.

The genes are TRBV28 and TRBJ1-3; no clear D. CDR3 length: 14 residues. The ends were cut back, 6 bases at V and 1 base at J, with 10 bases in the middle. In germline, CDR1 is MDHEN, CDR2 SYDVKM. CDR3 bases: TGTGCCAGCAGCTCACCCTATTCTGGAAACACCATATATTTT. It specifies CASSSPYSGNTIYF.

V gene TRBV2 combines with J gene TRBJ1-5; D is undetermined. V was shortened by 7 bases and J by 0 bases, with 7 bases between the two germline ends. Germline V lookup: CDR1 SNHLY, CDR2 FYNNEI. The CDR3 has 13 residues. As DNA, the CDR3 is TGTGCCAGCATGCGGGGTAGCAATCAGCCCCAGCATTTT. It translates to CASMRGSNQPQHF. Filled out from reference TRBV2 and TRBJ1-5, the complete variable domain reads EPEVTQTPSHQVTQMGQEVILRCVPISNHLYFYWYRQILGQKVEFLVSFYNNEISEKSEIFDDQFSVERPDGSNFTLKIRSTKLEDSAMYFCASMRGSNQPQHFGDGTRLSIL.

The rearrangement uses TRBV5-1 and TRBJ1-4; a weak D match, TRBD1 (6 bases). The CDR3 length is 22 residues. Germline assignment: CDR1 SGHRS and CDR2 YFSETQ. V lost 0 bases, J lost 0 bases, and 27 bases lay in between. The CDR3 nucleotides are TGCGCCAGCAGCTTGGCCGCGGGGGGCCCAGCCGAAACGTTTGCAACTAATGAAAAACTGTTTTTT. This translates into CASSLAAGGPAETFATNEKLFF.

The J gene is TRBJ2-7, the V gene TRBV6-5, with 8 nucleotides matching TRBD1. V lost 5 bases, J lost 4 bases, and 7 bases stayed unmatched. In germline, CDR1 is MNHEY, CDR2 SVGAGI. CDR3 length: 14 residues. The CDR3 protein is CASSLRDRLYEQYF. CDR3 bases: TGTGCCAGCAGTCTCCGGGACAGGCTGTACGAGCAGTACTTC.

The V call is TRBV5-6, the J call TRBJ1-2, with D unclear. V lost 5 bases and J 2 bases, leaving 7 bases between the germline ends. This CDR3 spans 12 amino acids. CDR1 is SGHDT and CDR2 is YYEEEE in the germline V gene. The CDR3 nucleotides read TGTGCCAGCAGGACGGGGAACTATGGCTACACCTTC. Amino acid sequence: CASRTGNYGYTF.

This sequence joins TRBV6-4 and TRBJ2-1, with D possibly matching TRBD2 (7 bases). The CDR3 totals 14 residues. Germline CDR1 and CDR2: MRHNA and SNTAGT. The V end was cut by 3 bases, the J end by 10 bases, with 16 bases between. The CDR3 coding sequence is TGTGCCAGCAGTGAAGACGGGGGGCTCAGCGAGCAGTTCTTC. Protein sequence: CASSEDGGLSEQFF.

The chain couples TRBV28 to TRBJ1-1; TRBD1 is a possible D gene (6 bases). Trimming left V 7 bases short and J 1 base short, with 13 bases between. The CDR3 extends over 14 amino acids. Per germline, CDR1 MDHEN and CDR2 SYDVKM. The CDR3 region is CASNPGGANTEAFF. The CDR3 nucleotides read TGTGCCAGCAATCCTGGGGGGGCGAACACTGAAGCTTTCTTT.

This clone appeared a single time. V usage is TRBV10-2 and J usage is TRBJ1-1, with 10 positions matching TRBD1. The V segment lost 6 bases and the J segment 1 base; nucleotides outside the gene matches: 8. The CDR3 consists of 16 residues. Germline V gives CDR1 WSHSY, CDR2 SAAADI. CDR3 loop: CASSYGQGGPNTEAFF. CDR3 DNA: TGCGCCAGCAGCTACGGACAGGGGGGCCCGAACACTGAAGCTTTCTTT.

The table lists this clone with a count of one. V and J are TRBV28 and TRBJ1-5; D gene ambiguous. The V gene lost 6 bases and the J gene lost 9 bases, with 18 bases spanning the gap. The length of the CDR3 is 14 residues. Germline loops: CDR1 MDHEN, CDR2 SYDVKM. CDR3 sequence (DNA): TGTGCCAGCAGCCGCGTCCTCGGGAATACGCCCCAGCATTTT. As protein: CASSRVLGNTPQHF.

The table lists this clone with a count of one. This chain connects TRBV28 to TRBJ2-7; 11 bases align to TRBD1. Trimming removed 4 bases from V and 3 bases from J; junction bases left unmatched: 8. Germline lookup yields CDR1 MDHEN and CDR2 SYDVKM. This CDR3 has 16 residues. The CDR3 protein is CASSSAPGTGGYEQYF. In nucleotides, the CDR3 is TGTGCCAGCAGTTCTGCCCCGGGGACAGGGGGCTACGAGCAGTACTTC.

This clone has only a few counts. The chain recombines TRBV2 with TRBJ1-1, with TRBD1 as a possible D gene (6 bases). This CDR3 comprises 14 residues. CDR1 SNHLY and CDR2 FYNNEI come from the germline V gene. The V end lost 6 bases, the J end lost 5 bases, and 16 bases lay between the germline ends. The chain's CDR3 is CASRRTGYGTEAFF. The CDR3 DNA reads TGTGCCAGCAGAAGAACAGGGTACGGAACTGAAGCTTTCTTT.

This chain uses TRBV6-1 with TRBJ2-7, with TRBD1 as a possible D gene (5 bases). Germline CDR1 is MNHNS and CDR2 is SASEGT. CDR3 length: 14 amino acids. Trimming took 3 bases from V and 2 from J, leaving 11 bases between them. CDR3 sequence: CASSEQGVTYEQYF. CDR3 sequence (DNA): TGTGCCAGCAGTGAGCAAGGGGTCACCTACGAGCAGTACTTC.

This chain links TRBV19 with TRBJ2-3; 10 positions agree with TRBD2. Germline V gene lookup returns CDR1 LNHDA and CDR2 SQIVND (reference sequence). V lost 6 bases to trimming and J lost 5 bases; unmatched junction nucleotides: 11. The CDR3 is made up of 16 amino acids. CDR3 sequence: CASRTKRGGQGDTQYF. As DNA, the CDR3 is TGTGCCAGTAGGACAAAGCGGGGGGGCCAGGGAGATACGCAGTATTTT.

The V call is TRBV5-1, the J call TRBJ1-2; 8 nucleotides match TRBD1. Germline CDR1 and CDR2: SGHRS and YFSETQ. CDR3 length: 13 amino acids. V was pared by 3 bases and J by 4 bases, with 2 bases of the junction left unmatched. The CDR3 region has the DNA TGCGCCAGCAGCTCGACAGGGGCCTATGGCTACACCTTC. This translates into CASSSTGAYGYTF.